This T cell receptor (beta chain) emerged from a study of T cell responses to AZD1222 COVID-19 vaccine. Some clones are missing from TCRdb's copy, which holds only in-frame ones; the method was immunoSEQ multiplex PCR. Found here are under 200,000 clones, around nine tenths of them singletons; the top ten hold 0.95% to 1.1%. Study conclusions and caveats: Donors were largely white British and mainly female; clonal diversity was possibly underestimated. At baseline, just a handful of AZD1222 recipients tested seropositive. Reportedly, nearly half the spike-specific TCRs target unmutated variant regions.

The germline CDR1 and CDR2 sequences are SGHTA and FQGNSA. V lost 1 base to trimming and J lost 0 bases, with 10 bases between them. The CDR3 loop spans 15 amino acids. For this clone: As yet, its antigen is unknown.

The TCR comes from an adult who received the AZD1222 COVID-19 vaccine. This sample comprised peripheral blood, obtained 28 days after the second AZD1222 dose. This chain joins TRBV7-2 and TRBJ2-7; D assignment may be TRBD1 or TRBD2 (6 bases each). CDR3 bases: TGTGCCAGCAGCTTAGGGGGGGACATCTCCTACGAGCAGTACTTC. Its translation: CASSLGGDISYEQYF.